These T cell receptor beta chains were read from a single sample in a study of T cells after posttransplantation cyclophosphamide. Sequencing was performed with immunoSEQ multiplex PCR; in TCRdb, only in-frame clones are kept and a portion is missing. The table has 8,000 to 10,000 clones, roughly 80% seen once; the top ten hold about 15%. Here the sequenced sample was PBMCs, taken roughly 250 weeks after a stem cell transplant with posttransplant cyclophosphamide. Receptor source: a female patient in her 40s who received an allogeneic stem cell transplant from a related donor, was CMV-positive, and had no GVHD. A share of the T cells may be of graft donor origin. Both conserved end residues are part of each CDR3. A D gene is named only where the DNA matches it firmly. Rows may omit the clone size; those that give it use once, few, many or a size class.

size,V,D,J,CDR3,DNA
once,TRBV11-2,NA,TRBJ1-1,CASSQTTPTPYTEAFF,TGTGCCAGCAGCCAAACAACACCCACCCCGTACACTGAAGCTTTCTTT
NA,TRBV7-9,NA,TRBJ1-1,CASSFAGPNTEAFF,TGTGCCAGCAGCTTTGCAGGGCCGAACACTGAAGCTTTCTTT
NA,TRBV9,NA,TRBJ1-2,CASSADGGYTF,TGTGCCAGCAGCGCCGACGGGGGCTACACCTTC
NA,TRBV7-9,TRBD2,TRBJ2-1,CASRSGLAGSYNEQFF,TGTGCCAGCAGATCTGGACTAGCGGGGTCCTACAATGAGCAGTTCTTC
few,TRBV7-2,TRBD2,TRBJ2-2,CASSRDGGALTGELFF,TGTGCCAGCAGCAGAGACGGGGGGGCCCTCACCGGGGAGCTGTTTTTT
once,TRBV9,TRBD1,TRBJ2-3,CASSVTGASTDTQYF,TGTGCCAGCAGCGTTACAGGGGCCAGCACAGATACGCAGTATTTT
NA,TRBV5-1,TRBD2,TRBJ2-1,CASSIRPSLAGTYNEQFF,TGCGCCAGCAGCATCCGCCCCTCTCTAGCGGGGACCTACAATGAGCAGTTCTTC
once,TRBV7-2,TRBD1,TRBJ2-6,CASSLDSGGLSSGANVLTF,TGTGCCAGCAGCTTAGATTCAGGGGGCCTTAGCTCTGGGGCCAACGTCCTGACTTTC
NA,TRBV4-3,TRBD2,TRBJ2-2,CASSYSSGGVDTGELFF,TGCGCCAGCAGCTATTCCAGCGGGGGGGTAGATACCGGGGAGCTGTTTTTT
NA,TRBV19,NA,TRBJ1-4,CASSPGHFTGANEKLFF,TGTGCCAGTAGTCCGGGACACTTCACCGGTGCTAATGAAAAACTGTTTTTT
NA,TRBV29-1,TRBD2,TRBJ2-1,CSVEPSGVPYNEQFF,TGCAGCGTTGAGCCTAGCGGGGTTCCTTACAATGAGCAGTTCTTC
NA,TRBV5-1,NA,TRBJ2-5,CASSNRFRETQYF,TGCGCCAGCAGCAACCGTTTCAGGGAGACCCAGTACTTC
NA,TRBV11-2,TRBD2,TRBJ2-5,CASSLSGGAGTQYF,TGTGCCAGCAGCTTAAGCGGGGGGGCCGGGACCCAGTACTTC
NA,TRBV15,NA,TRBJ2-3,CATSRDRKGYGTDTQYF,TGTGCCACCAGCAGAGATCGGAAGGGGTATGGCACAGATACGCAGTATTTT
NA,TRBV11-2,TRBD1,TRBJ1-1,CASSSLPGQGAGDTEAFF,TGTGCCAGCAGCTCCCTCCCGGGACAGGGGGCCGGGGACACTGAAGCTTTCTTT
NA,TRBV5-4,TRBD2,TRBJ2-1,CASSFLSGGDNEQFF,TGTGCCAGCAGCTTCCTGAGCGGGGGGGACAATGAGCAGTTCTTC
NA,TRBV5-6,TRBD1,TRBJ2-1,CASSAQGDNEQFF,TGTGCCAGCAGCGCACAGGGGGACAATGAGCAGTTCTTC
once,TRBV5-6,NA,TRBJ1-3,CASSLPSGASGNTIYF,TGTGCCAGCAGCTTACCTTCAGGGGCCTCTGGAAACACCATATATTTT
NA,TRBV10-3,TRBD2,TRBJ2-7,CAIRPGGGATYEQYF,TGTGCCATCAGGCCGGGGGGAGGGGCTACCTACGAGCAGTACTTC
NA,TRBV18,TRBD2,TRBJ2-1,CASTKALAGVEQFF,TGTGCCAGCACGAAGGCCCTAGCGGGGGTTGAGCAGTTCTTC
NA,TRBV5-5,NA,TRBJ2-1,CASSLLARPGGEQFF,TGTGCCAGCAGCTTGTTAGCGAGACCGGGCGGTGAGCAGTTCTTC
NA,TRBV5-1,TRBD1,TRBJ1-1,CASSITGGRTEAFF,TGCGCCAGCAGCATTACAGGGGGGCGAACTGAAGCTTTCTTT
NA,TRBV5-4,NA,TRBJ2-7,CASSFWSNSVEQYF,TGTGCCAGCAGCTTCTGGTCCAATAGCGTCGAGCAGTACTTC
NA,TRBV6-6,NA,TRBJ1-1,CASSLEDWRYTEAFF,TGTGCCAGCAGTTTAGAGGATTGGAGGTACACTGAAGCTTTCTTT
NA,TRBV19,TRBD1,TRBJ1-1,CASSPGQGDTEAFF,TGTGCCAGTAGCCCGGGACAGGGGGACACTGAAGCTTTCTTT
NA,TRBV5-6,NA,TRBJ1-3,CASSVNQGYGNTIYF,TGTGCCAGCAGCGTAAACCAGGGGTATGGAAACACCATATATTTT
NA,TRBV28,NA,TRBJ1-1,CASSLGGVGTEAFF,TGTGCCAGTAGTTTGGGGGGGGTCGGCACTGAAGCTTTCTTT
once,TRBV19,NA,TRBJ2-7,CASSINTGYEQYF,TGTGCCAGTAGTATAAATACAGGATACGAGCAGTACTTC
NA,TRBV6-5,TRBD1,TRBJ2-5,CASSPTQGLGETQYF,TGTGCCAGCAGCCCGACACAGGGGTTGGGGGAGACCCAGTACTTC
NA,TRBV15,TRBD1,TRBJ2-7,CATSRETGDEQYF,TGTGCCACCAGCAGAGAGACAGGGGACGAGCAGTACTTC
NA,TRBV2,NA,TRBJ2-1,CASFQGAMLKEFF,TGTGCCAGCTTCCAGGGCGCTATGCTCAAGGAGTTCTTC
few,TRBV4-2,TRBD2,TRBJ2-3,CASSPGEASGGLRTDTQYF,TGTGCCAGCAGCCCAGGGGAGGCTAGCGGGGGGCTTCGCACAGATACGCAGTATTTT
NA,TRBV18,TRBD1,TRBJ2-7,CASSPGTGHYEQYF,TGTGCCAGCTCACCCGGGACAGGGCATTACGAGCAGTACTTC
NA,TRBV27,TRBD2,TRBJ2-3,CASSLGARGDTQYF,TGTGCCAGCAGTTTAGGAGCGCGGGGGGATACGCAGTATTTT
NA,TRBV7-9,TRBD1,TRBJ1-6,CASSSPGTGGLFFHF,TGTGCCAGCAGCTCCCCCGGGACAGGGGGGCTGTTTTTCCACTTT
NA,TRBV5-6,NA,TRBJ2-5,CASRRDTQETQYF,TGTGCCAGTCGAAGGGACACCCAAGAGACCCAGTACTTC
NA,TRBV6-5,NA,TRBJ1-4,CASSSTGIPEKLFF,TGTGCCAGCAGTTCAACAGGAATTCCTGAAAAACTGTTTTTT
NA,TRBV25-1,TRBD1,TRBJ1-1,CASSGTGGNTEAFF,TGTGCCAGCAGTGGGACAGGGGGGAACACTGAAGCTTTCTTT
NA,TRBV29-1,NA,TRBJ2-5,CSVEGRYQETQYF,TGCAGCGTTGAGGGGCGATACCAAGAGACCCAGTACTTC
NA,TRBV25-1,NA,TRBJ1-5,CASSRGDHQPQHF,TGTGCCAGCAGTCGGGGGGATCATCAGCCCCAGCATTTT